The present entry profiles one T cell receptor (beta chain) with its context. Cohorts were assigned according to the clinical history that participants reported. Germline V CDR1 and CDR2: SQVTM, ANQGSEA. The CDR3 is 15 amino acids. The trim removed 6 bases at V and 0 bases at J, leaving 7 bases unmatched. This specimen belongs to a study of blood T cell repertoires in COVID-19. As for the study in general: Specimens from acute and convalescent COVID-19 originated in the United States, Italy and Spain.

Sequenced by immunoSEQ multiplex PCR; TCRdb stores in-frame clones only, minus some. The sample records 150,000 to 200,000 clones, approximately 88% being singletons. The chain is built from TRBV29-1 and TRBJ1-5, with 8 bases aligning to TRBD1. The sequence was collected from a woman aged 55-75 years who had recovered from COVID-19. The source material was PBMCs or T cells enriched from blood (not recorded which). This CDR3 reads CSVTWTGNSNQPQHF. In nucleotides, the CDR3 is TGCAGCGTCACGTGGACAGGGAATAGCAATCAGCCCCAGCATTTT.